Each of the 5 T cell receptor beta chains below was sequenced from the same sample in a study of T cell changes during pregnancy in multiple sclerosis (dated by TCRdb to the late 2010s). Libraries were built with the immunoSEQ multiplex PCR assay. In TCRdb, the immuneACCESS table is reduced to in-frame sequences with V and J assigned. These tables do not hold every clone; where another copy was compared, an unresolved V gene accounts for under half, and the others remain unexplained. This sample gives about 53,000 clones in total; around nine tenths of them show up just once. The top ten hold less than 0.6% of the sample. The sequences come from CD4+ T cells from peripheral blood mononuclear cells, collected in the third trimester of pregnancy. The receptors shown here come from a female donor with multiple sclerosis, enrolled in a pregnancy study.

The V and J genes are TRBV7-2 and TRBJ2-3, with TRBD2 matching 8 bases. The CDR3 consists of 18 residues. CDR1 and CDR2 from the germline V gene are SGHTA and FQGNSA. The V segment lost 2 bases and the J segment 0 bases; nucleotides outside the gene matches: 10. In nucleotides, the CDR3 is TGTGCCAGCAGCTTAATTGCGGGGGGCCCCGTGAGCACAGATACGCAGTATTTT. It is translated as CASSLIAGGPVSTDTQYF.

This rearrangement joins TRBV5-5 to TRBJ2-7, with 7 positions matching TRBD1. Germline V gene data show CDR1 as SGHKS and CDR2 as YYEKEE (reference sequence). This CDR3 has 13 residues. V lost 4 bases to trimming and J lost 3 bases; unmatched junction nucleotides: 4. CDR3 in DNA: TGTGCCAGCAGCCGGGACAGAAACTACGAGCAGTACTTC. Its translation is CASSRDRNYEQYF.

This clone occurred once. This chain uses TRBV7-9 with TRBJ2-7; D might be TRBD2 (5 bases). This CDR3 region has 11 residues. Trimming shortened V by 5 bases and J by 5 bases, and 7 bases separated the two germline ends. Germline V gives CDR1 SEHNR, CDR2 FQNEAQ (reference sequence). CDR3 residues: CASSRADEQYF. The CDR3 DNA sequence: TGTGCCAGCAGCAGAGCGGACGAGCAGTACTTC.

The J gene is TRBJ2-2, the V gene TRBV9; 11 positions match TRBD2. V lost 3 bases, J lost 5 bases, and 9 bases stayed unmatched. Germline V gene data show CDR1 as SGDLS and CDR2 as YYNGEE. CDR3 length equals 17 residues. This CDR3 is CASSAFSGGARTGELFF. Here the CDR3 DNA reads TGTGCCAGCAGCGCTTTTAGCGGGGGGGCCAGGACCGGGGAGCTGTTTTTT.

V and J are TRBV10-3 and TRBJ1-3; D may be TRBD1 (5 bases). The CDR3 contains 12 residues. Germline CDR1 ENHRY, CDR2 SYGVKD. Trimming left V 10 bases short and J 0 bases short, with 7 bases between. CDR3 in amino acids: CANGGSGNTIYF. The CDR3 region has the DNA TGTGCCAACGGGGGCTCTGGAAACACCATATATTTT.